Presented here are 6 T cell receptor beta chains from one specimen sequenced in a study of CD8+ T cells in alopecia areata. Treatment here: oral pan-JAK inhibitor, 5-10 mg twice daily. TCR sequencing used cDNA made by reverse transcription of extracted RNA. Assay used: immunoSEQ multiplex PCR; TCRdb lists only in-frame clones, some missing. The sample holds some 180,000 clones, 51% seen once. This specimen consisted of CD8+ T cells sorted from blood, obtained at week 52, from a patient treated with tofacitinib. Receptor source: a human donor with alopecia areata.

This clone was detected only a few times. Other nucleotide sequences in the sample specify the same CDR3. The chain recombines TRBV30 with TRBJ2-7; possible D gene TRBD2, 6 bases. V lost 2 bases and J 4 bases, leaving 9 bases between the germline ends. The CDR3 totals 12 residues. Germline V gives CDR1 GTSNPN, CDR2 SVGIG (reference sequence). The CDR3 spells CAWSPGTYEQYF. For the CDR3, the DNA is TGTGCCTGGAGTCCGGGGACTTACGAGCAGTACTTC.

The chain combines TRBV27 with TRBJ2-7; D uncertain. Trimming cost V 4 bases and J 1 base, with 8 bases left between them. This CDR3 has 13 amino acids. Per the germline V gene, CDR1 is MNHEY and CDR2 is SMNVEV (reference sequence). This CDR3 reads CASSYDKSYEQYF. The CDR3 nucleotides are TGTGCCAGCAGTTACGACAAGTCCTACGAGCAGTACTTC.

V gene TRBV2 combines with J gene TRBJ1-5; no clear D gene. Germline assignment: CDR1 SNHLY and CDR2 FYNNEI. This CDR3 is 15 amino acids long. Trimming removed 0 bases at V and 1 base at J, with 7 bases between. The CDR3 is CASSEALRSNQPQHF. DNA of the CDR3: TGTGCCAGCAGTGAAGCGCTTCGGAGCAATCAGCCCCAGCATTTT.

This clone appeared a few times. The chain recombines TRBV4-1 with TRBJ2-3; D may be TRBD2 (6 bases). Germline V lookup: CDR1 MGHRA, CDR2 YSYEKL. V lost 2 bases and J 6 bases, leaving 18 bases between the germline ends. The CDR3 loop spans 16 amino acids. DNA of the CDR3: TGCGCCAGCAGCCAACTCGGGACTTCTATGGGGGATACGCAGTATTTT. Its protein is CASSQLGTSMGDTQYF.

In regard to this clone: A junction boundary mismatches the germline segment, possibly from a read error. This chain links TRBV30 with TRBJ2-4; the D gene is possibly TRBD2 (7 bases). The V gene's germline CDR1 is GTSNPN and CDR2 SVGIG (reference sequence). CDR3 length: 12 residues. CDR3 sequence (DNA): TGTGCCGGGAGGGGGGCGAGAGACATTCAGTACTTC. Encoded protein: CAGRGARDIQYF.

The table lists this clone with a few counts. This chain joins TRBV5-1 and TRBJ2-7, with 11 bases that match TRBD1. Germline lookup yields CDR1 SGHRS and CDR2 YFSETQ. The CDR3 sequence is 15 residues long. V lost 5 bases, J lost 2 bases, and 6 bases stayed unmatched. CDR3 DNA: TGCGCCAGCAGTTTTGGGACAGGGGGGCCCTACGAGCAGTACTTC. This gives the protein CASSFGTGGPYEQYF.